Listed below are T cell receptor beta chains from one sample, sequenced in a study of T cell repertoires in cytomegalovirus infection. One entry per CDR3 protein, called by TCRdb with MiXCR from the reads. The sample lists some 280,000 distinct CDR3 sequences; roughly 15% were seen once. The specimen sequenced was PBMCs. These receptor sequences come from a human donor in good health (CMV status not recorded). Some clones in this sample may be carry-over from other donors' samples. The CDR3 runs from the conserved cysteine through the conserved F or W. D genes are given only for firm matches. Some rows have no size entry. The others give once, few or many, or a class for an expanded clone.

NA	TRBV20-1	few	TRBJ2-7	TGCAGTGCTAGAGGGGACTCTCATTGGAACTACGAGCAGTACTTC	CSARGDSHWNYEQYF
NA	TRBV29-1	once	TRBJ1-1	TGCAGCGTTGTGGACCTAGGCGGGGGCTCTGAAGCTTTCTTT	CSVVDLGGGSEAFF
TRBD2	TRBV5-4	few	TRBJ2-5	TGTGCCAGCAGCTCGGGGGGGACACAAGAGACCCAGTACTTC	CASSSGGTQETQYF
NA	TRBV6-2/TRBV6-3	many	TRBJ1-5	TGTGCCAGCAGCGACCCGACAACCAGGACTAAATGGCCCCAGCATTTT	CASSDPTTRTKWPQHF
NA	TRBV19	NA	TRBJ1-2	TGTGCCAGTATATTTTCTTCAGGACTGAACTATGGCTACACCTTC	CASIFSSGLNYGYTF
NA	TRBV29-1	NA	TRBJ2-7	TGCAGCGTAAACGAGCAGTACTTC	CSVNEQYF
TRBD1	TRBV10-3	NA	TRBJ2-7	TGTGCCGTTGCTCTAACAGGGGTATCCTACGAGCAGTACTTC	CAVALTGVSYEQYF
NA	TRBV2	few	TRBJ2-1	TGTGCCAGCAGTGAATATAATGGGGCGGATGAGCAGTTCTTC	CASSEYNGADEQFF
TRBD1	TRBV20-1	NA	TRBJ1-5	TGCAGTGCTCTTAAGGACAGGGTGGGCAGGAGCAATCAGCCCCAGCATTTT	CSALKDRVGRSNQPQHF
NA	TRBV11-2	few	TRBJ2-3	TGTGCCAGCAGCTTAGACCAGCCGGGCCTTACGCAGTATTTT	CASSLDQPGLTQYF
NA	TRBV28	NA	TRBJ1-2	TGTGCCAGCGGGGATGGCTACACCTTC	CASGDGYTF
NA	TRBV18	few	TRBJ1-3	TGTGCCAGCTCGGACGGTGGAAACACCATATATTTT	CASSDGGNTIYF
NA	TRBV7-6	few	TRBJ1-1	TGTGCCAGCAGCTTTGCGGACGGTGAAGCTTTCTTT	CASSFADGEAFF
NA	TRBV12-3/TRBV12-4	NA	TRBJ1-1	TGTGCCAGCAGTTTAGCGTCGGGGGCGCTTACTGAAGCTTTCTTT	CASSLASGALTEAFF
NA	TRBV28	few	TRBJ1-5	TGTGCCAGCAGTTTGTCCGGGACATTCCTCGGCAATCAGCCCCAGCATTTT	CASSLSGTFLGNQPQHF
TRBD1	TRBV5-1	NA	TRBJ1-1	TGCGCCAGCAGCACGGACAGGCTCACTGAAGCTTTCTTT	CASSTDRLTEAFF
NA	TRBV10-3	few	TRBJ1-2	TGTGCCATCAACCCCACCGGGAGCAGCTATGGCTACACCTTC	CAINPTGSSYGYTF
TRBD1	TRBV7-8	many	TRBJ2-7	TGTGCCAGCAGCAACCCCGGGACAGGGACTTACGAGCAGTACTTC	CASSNPGTGTYEQYF
NA	TRBV20-1	NA	TRBJ2-1	TGCAGTGCTAGTTTGGAAAATGAGCAGTTCTTC	CSASLENEQFF
NA	TRBV7-2	many	TRBJ1-2	TGTGCCAGCAGCTTAGCGGGTTTTGGCGATTATGGCTACACCTTC	CASSLAGFGDYGYTF